Below, 11 T cell receptor beta chains from the same sample are listed, as sequenced in a study of cytomegalovirus exposure and HLA in healthy donors. The PCR employed 60 Vbeta primers together with 13 Jbeta primers. TCRdb keeps only in-frame clones here, not all; method: immunoSEQ multiplex PCR. The sample contains some 90,000 clones, approximately 74% of which appear only once. The sequencing input was PBMCs. These receptors all stem from a woman between 65 and 79 years old in good health and CMV-seropositive.

The V gene is TRBV20-1, the J gene TRBJ2-5; the D is unclear. Trimming cost V 5 bases and J 5 bases, with 9 bases left between them. CDR1 DFQATT and CDR2 SNEGSKA come from the germline V gene (reference sequence). The CDR3 contains 11 residues. The CDR3 here is CSAPYVETQYF. DNA of the CDR3: TGCAGTGCTCCCTACGTGGAGACCCAGTACTTC.

The V gene is TRBV30, the J gene TRBJ2-1, with D possibly TRBD2 on 6 matching bases. V was trimmed by 2 bases and J by 6 bases, leaving 14 bases between them. Germline CDR1 reads GTSNPN; CDR2 reads SVGIG (reference sequence). The CDR3 contains 14 residues. The CDR3 reads CAWSRDLASNEQFF. CDR3 nucleotide sequence: TGTGCCTGGAGTCGGGACTTAGCCTCCAATGAGCAGTTCTTC.

The chain carries TRBV19 and TRBJ1-5, with no clear D. CDR1 is LNHDA and CDR2 is SQIVND in the germline V gene (reference sequence). The length of the CDR3 is 15 residues. V was clipped by 4 bases and J by 0 bases, with 10 bases between them. CDR3 amino acids: CASSKRRDSNQPQHF. In nucleotides, the CDR3 is TGTGCCAGTAGTAAACGACGGGATAGCAATCAGCCCCAGCATTTT.

J is TRBJ2-5 and V is TRBV4-1, with 9 bases matching TRBD1. V dropped 1 base and J dropped 9; count of bases not matched to a gene: 6. Per germline, CDR1 MGHRA and CDR2 YSYEKL. The CDR3 runs 14 residues. Here the CDR3 DNA reads TGCGCCAGCAGCCAAGCCGGACAGGGGCTGGCCCAGTACTTC. Protein product: CASSQAGQGLAQYF.

In its sample, this clone was seen a few times. This chain links TRBV7-2 with TRBJ2-5; TRBD2 matches at 10 bases. Germline assignment: CDR1 SGHTA and CDR2 FQGNSA. This CDR3 spans 14 amino acids. After removal of 5 bases from V and 7 bases from J, the junction contained 7 bases not matched to a gene. The CDR3 region has the DNA TGTGCCAGCAGCGACCAGCGGGGGGGCGGGACCCAGTACTTC. It yields the protein CASSDQRGGGTQYF.

This clone was found a few times. The gene calls are TRBV19 and TRBJ2-2, with 9 bases matching TRBD2. Germline V gene lookup returns CDR1 LNHDA and CDR2 SQIVND (reference sequence). Unmatched junction bases numbered 14, after V lost 3 bases and J lost 0 bases. This CDR3 comprises 20 residues. Here the CDR3 reads CASSMMSGGSYLANTGELFF. The CDR3 bases are TGTGCCAGTAGTATGATGAGCGGGGGGTCCTACCTCGCGAACACCGGGGAGCTGTTTTTT.

The chain links TRBV6-1 to TRBJ2-7, with TRBD2 as a possible D gene (5 bases). The germline gives CDR1 MNHNS, CDR2 SASEGT. Trimming removed 5 bases from V and 2 bases from J, with 13 bases in between. The CDR3 consists of 14 residues. CDR3 sequence reads: CASSPIATPYEQYF. CDR3 DNA: TGTGCCAGCAGTCCGATAGCGACTCCCTACGAGCAGTACTTC.

The CDR3 nucleotides are TGTGCCAGCAGTCCCCAGGGGAGTAGGGCCGGGGAGCTGTTTTTT. This codes for CASSPQGSRAGELFF. V usage is TRBV6-5 and J usage is TRBJ2-2; TRBD1 is a possible D gene (6 bases). CDR3 size: 15 residues. The V and J ends lost 5 bases and 6 bases respectively, with 16 bases between them. CDR1 is MNHEY, CDR2 SVGAGI, per germline.

The chain combines TRBV7-2 with TRBJ2-5, with D possibly matching TRBD2 (6 bases). The V end was cut by 5 bases, the J end by 3 bases, with 13 bases between. The germline V gene has CDR1 SGHTA and CDR2 FQGNSA. The CDR3 loop spans 14 amino acids. The chain's CDR3 is CASSRAGPKETQYF. DNA of the CDR3: TGTGCCAGCAGCCGAGCGGGCCCTAAAGAGACCCAGTACTTC. The variable domain in full, completed from reference TRBV7-2 and TRBJ2-5, reads GAGVSQSPSNKVTEKGKDVELRCDPISGHTALYWYRQSLGQGLEFLIYFQGNSAPDKSGLPSDRFSAERTGGSVSTLTIQRTQQEDSAVYLCASSRAGPKETQYFGPGTRLLVL.

The genes are TRBV29-1 and TRBJ1-4, with TRBD1 matching 10 bases. The CDR3 sequence is 14 residues long. V was pared by 6 bases and J by 7 bases, with 8 bases of the junction left unmatched. Germline lookup yields CDR1 SQVTM and CDR2 ANQGSEA. CDR3 residues: CSVSDRGLFEKLFF. In nucleotides, the CDR3 is TGCAGCGTCTCTGACAGGGGGCTGTTTGAAAAACTGTTTTTT.

The V and J genes are TRBV28 and TRBJ1-2, with D possibly being TRBD1 (6 bases). Looked up from germline, CDR1 is MDHEN and CDR2 is SYDVKM. The length of the CDR3 is 13 residues. With 0 bases removed from V and 7 bases from J, the gap between germline ends came to 9 bases. CDR3 region: CASSLWARGGYTF. In DNA, the CDR3 is TGTGCCAGCAGTTTATGGGCCAGGGGTGGCTACACCTTC.